A single sample gave rise to the 18 T cell receptor beta chains below, sequenced in a study of T cells in women clearing cervical HPV infection (dated by TCRdb to the late 2010s). The protocol used for the library was the immunoSEQ multiplex PCR assay. TCRdb's version of the immuneACCESS table is confined to in-frame rearrangements and falls short of the full clone set. An unresolved V gene accounts for under half of the shortfall where checked; the remainder is of unknown origin. This sample's listing comprises about 40,000 clones. The ten largest clones add up to 7.6% of the sample. Input material: blood buffy coat. All receptors come from a woman aged 18-70 years with a cervical HPV16 infection that either progressed to CIN3+ or cleared (not recorded which).

As regards this clone: The CDR3 is cut off 3 residues early in the read; its end comes from the germline J gene. The chain joins TRBV15 to TRBJ2-6, with TRBD1 as a possible D gene (5 bases). The V gene lost 0 bases and the J gene lost 2 bases, with 14 bases spanning the gap. CDR3 length: 18 amino acids. From germline, CDR1 is LNHNV and CDR2 YYDKDF (reference sequence). The CDR3 bases that were read are TGTGCCACCAGCAGAGACAGGGTCTCCGTGGCTGGGGCCAACGTC. Its protein is CATSRDRVSVAGANV. The complete CDR3 protein is CATSRDRVSVAGANVLTF. Complete variable domain (other parts from reference TRBV15 and TRBJ2-6): DAMVIQNPRYQVTQFGKPVTLSCSQTLNHNVMYWYQQKSSQAPKLLFHYYDKDFNNEADTPDNFQSRRPNTSFCFLDIRSPGLGDTAMYLCATSRDRVSVAGANVLTFGAGSRLTVL.

Turning to this clone: The read ends 3 residues before the CDR3 terminus; that terminus is restored from the germline J gene. The J gene is TRBJ1-1, the V gene TRBV5-6; unclear D gene. The CDR3 has 15 residues. Germline CDR1 and CDR2: SGHDT and YYEEEE. V was shortened by 0 bases and J by 3 bases, with 12 bases between the two germline ends. The CDR3 protein is CASSLGSAGDTEAFF. The CDR3 bases that were read are TGTGCCAGCAGCTTGGGTTCCGCAGGAGACACTGAA.

As regards this clone: The read finishes 3 residues shy of the CDR3 end, and the germline J gene is used to complete it. The chain combines TRBV30 with TRBJ2-3; TRBD2 is a possible D gene (7 bases). Germline V gene sequence: CDR1 GTSNPN, CDR2 SVGIG (reference sequence). V dropped 2 bases and J dropped 4 bases, with 16 bases sitting between them. This CDR3 has 15 amino acids. CDR3 region: CAWSRSGGLADTQYF. The DNA read from the CDR3 is TGTGCCTGGAGTCGCTCCGGGGGGCTGGCAGATACG.

A word on this clone: The CDR3 end is not reached by the read, which stops 3 residues before it; the germline J gene fills it in. This chain uses TRBV18 with TRBJ1-5; TRBD1 agrees at 9 bases. This CDR3 has 16 amino acids. The trim removed 3 bases at V and 6 bases at J, leaving 9 bases unmatched. Germline V CDR1 and CDR2: KGHSH, LQKENI. The CDR3 DNA, read in part, is TGTGCCAGCTCACCCGCAGGGACAGGGAGGGCTCAGCCC. Translating gives CASSPAGTGRAQP. The full CDR3 protein reads CASSPAGTGRAQPQHF.

A remark on this clone: The CDR3 extends 3 residues past the end of the read, so its final part is completed from the germline J gene. This chain joins TRBV28 and TRBJ2-3; unclear D gene. Trimming removed 3 bases at V and 2 bases at J, with 12 bases between. The CDR3 consists of 15 residues. Germline CDR1 reads MDHEN; CDR2 reads SYDVKM. This CDR3 is CASSFPQRSTDTQYF. The part of the CDR3 DNA that was read is TGTGCCAGCAGTTTCCCCCAGCGTTCCACAGATACG.

Concerning this clone itself: From the germline J gene comes the end of the CDR3, since the read stops 3 residues before it. The chain joins TRBV7-9 to TRBJ2-1; D might be TRBD2 (5 bases). V lost 4 bases to trimming and J lost 6 bases, with 16 bases between them. The CDR3 is 15 residues long. Germline values: CDR1 SEHNR, CDR2 FQNEAQ (reference sequence). The CDR3 is CASSSGLARRNEQFF. The DNA read from the CDR3 is TGTGCCAGCAGCTCCGGGCTAGCTAGGCGCAATGAG.

CDR3 bases read: TGTGCCAGTAGTATGACTAGCGGGCCCTACGAG. It specifies CASSMTSGPYE. The full CDR3 protein is CASSMTSGPYEQYF. This rearrangement joins TRBV19 to TRBJ2-7; TRBD2 matches at 10 bases. The read halts 3 residues ahead of the CDR3 end, with the missing end drawn from the germline J gene. Germline V CDR1 and CDR2: LNHDA, SQIVND (reference sequence). The CDR3 extends over 14 amino acids. J was trimmed by 2 bases and V by 3 bases; bases with no gene match: 1.

To note about this clone: The CDR3 end is not reached by the read, which stops 3 residues before it; the germline J gene fills it in. The chain links TRBV19 to TRBJ1-5; tentatively, D is TRBD1 (6 bases). Trimming stripped 6 bases from V and 3 bases from J, with 12 bases between. The CDR3 consists of 14 residues. Germline CDR1 is LNHDA and CDR2 is SQIVND (reference sequence). CDR3 DNA (partial): TGTGCCAGTAGGGAGACAGGTATCAATCAGCCC. Translating it yields CASRETGINQP. The full CDR3 reads CASRETGINQPQHF.

On this clone itself: The read finishes 3 residues shy of the CDR3 end, and the germline J gene is used to complete it. V and J are TRBV18 and TRBJ2-1, with TRBD2 identical over 13 bases. The CDR3 contains 18 residues. V shed 3 bases and J 6 bases; nucleotides not matched to a gene: 11. Germline-derived CDR1 and CDR2 are KGHSH and LQKENI. CDR3 bases read: TGTGCCAGCTCACCTAACCACGGCCGACTAGCGGGGGGCAATGAG. Protein: CASSPNHGRLAGGNE. The full CDR3 protein is CASSPNHGRLAGGNEQFF.

As for this clone: The read ends 3 residues early relative to the CDR3; the germline J gene fills the gap. The chain combines TRBV19 with TRBJ1-1; D is unresolved. The V and J ends lost 1 base and 3 bases respectively, with 9 bases between them. CDR3 length equals 14 residues. The V gene's germline CDR1 is LNHDA and CDR2 SQIVND (reference sequence). This chain's CDR3 is CASSIGRGDTEAFF. CDR3 bases read: TGTGCCAGTAGTATAGGGCGGGGAGACACTGAA.

Points on this clone: Read coverage stops 3 residues before the CDR3 terminus; the germline J gene supplies the remainder. The chain has TRBV5-1 and TRBJ1-4; the D gene is possibly TRBD1 (6 bases). V lost 2 bases to trimming and J lost 5 bases, with 10 bases between them. This CDR3 spans 14 amino acids. Germline CDR1 SGHRS, CDR2 YFSETQ. CDR3 sequence: CASSFRDTNEKLFF. The sequenced CDR3 bases are TGCGCCAGCAGCTTCCGGGACACGAATGAAAAA.

A remark on this clone: Read sequence stops 3 residues before the CDR3 end, and the germline J gene provides the missing end. V is TRBV20-1 and J is TRBJ2-1, with 9 bases matching TRBD1. The CDR3 is made up of 15 amino acids. CDR1 DFQATT and CDR2 SNEGSKA come from the germline V gene (reference sequence). J was trimmed by 8 bases and V by 0 bases; bases with no gene match: 8. The sequenced CDR3 bases are TGCAGTGCTAGAGAGGAGAGACAGGGGGGCTATGAG. Encoded protein: CSAREERQGGYE. The entire CDR3 sequence reads CSAREERQGGYEQFF.

For this clone: One end of the junction varies from germline; a read error may be responsible. Read data end 3 residues before the CDR3 end; the end is taken from the germline J gene. J is TRBJ2-7 and V is TRBV13; the match to TRBD2 covers 13 bases. This CDR3 region has 16 residues. The germline CDR1 and CDR2 sequences are PRHDT and FYEKMQ (reference sequence). The CDR3 sequence: CASSVGGLAGLDEQYF. The CDR3 bases that were read are TGTGCCAGCAGCGTAGGGGGACTAGCGGGACTGGACGAG.

With regard to this clone: The read terminates 3 residues ahead of where the CDR3 ends, so the germline J gene completes it. This chain uses TRBV6-1 with TRBJ1-1; D perhaps matches TRBD1 (6 bases). CDR3 size: 16 residues. Trimming took 0 bases from V and 1 from J, leaving 12 bases between them. The germline V gene encodes CDR1 MNHNS and CDR2 SASEGT. The CDR3 bases that were read are TGTGCCAGCAGTGAAGCGGGGGCGGTGGGGAACACTGAA. Protein sequence: CASSEAGAVGNTE. The full CDR3 reads CASSEAGAVGNTEAFF.

Concerning this clone itself: Coverage ceases 3 residues before the CDR3 finishes, and the germline J gene fills in the end. This sequence joins TRBV6-1 and TRBJ1-1; D might be TRBD1 (6 bases). The germline V gene has CDR1 MNHNS and CDR2 SASEGT. This CDR3 region has 14 residues. V was cut by 4 bases and J by 1 base, with 10 bases left in between. The CDR3 region is CASSAGRGNTEAFF. CDR3 DNA, as far as it was read: TGTGCCAGCAGTGCTGGCAGGGGGAACACTGAA.

Points on this clone: The CDR3 end lies 3 residues beyond the end of the read and is filled in from the germline J gene. The chain carries TRBV28 and TRBJ1-4; weak D call: TRBD1 (6 bases). The CDR3 extends over 18 amino acids. V was pared by 3 bases and J by 5 bases, with 22 bases between. The germline V gene has CDR1 MDHEN and CDR2 SYDVKM. The DNA read from the CDR3 is TGTGCCAGCAGTTTTCTGGGACAAGCTTGGGGGGGAAATGAAAAA. Its translation: CASSFLGQAWGGNEK. In full, the CDR3 is CASSFLGQAWGGNEKLFF.

Turning to this clone: The read stops 3 residues short of the end of the CDR3; the missing end is completed from the germline J gene. This sequence joins TRBV2 and TRBJ2-1, with 14 bases matching TRBD2. This CDR3 is built from 18 residues. The V and J ends lost 4 bases and 7 bases, in that order; junction bases with no gene match: 12. The germline gives CDR1 SNHLY, CDR2 FYNNEI. Incomplete CDR3 DNA: TGTGCCAGCAGTGGGACTAGCGGGGGGCAGTACCAGCGAAATGAG. Protein: CASSGTSGGQYQRNE. The whole CDR3 protein reads CASSGTSGGQYQRNEQFF.

Comment on this clone: The read comes to an end 3 residues before the CDR3 does, leaving the germline J gene to fill in the end. V gene TRBV19 combines with J gene TRBJ2-1; the match to TRBD1 covers 10 bases. The CDR3 loop spans 19 amino acids. Unmatched junction bases numbered 12, after V lost 4 bases and J lost 0 bases. The germline CDR1 and CDR2 sequences are LNHDA and SQIVND (reference sequence). CDR3 DNA, as far as it was read: TGTGCCAGTAGTAGGGGGACAGGGGTTTCGTTGGGCTCCTACAATGAG. Amino acids: CASSRGTGVSLGSYNE. Given in full, the CDR3 is CASSRGTGVSLGSYNEQFF.